This TCR beta chain was found in a study of blood T cell repertoires in COVID-19 (TCRdb year 2020). A note on the overall study: The collaborator samples originated in the United States, Italy and Spain and spanned the acute and convalescent phases of COVID-19. The prospective study material was composed of cDNA or gDNA derived from T cells, B-cell-depleted T cells, or PBMCs. Deeply sampled blood TCRbeta repertoires from subjects exposed to, actively infected with, or recovered from COVID-19 were included in the dataset. A freely available public database, intended as a resource for researchers studying the immune response to SARS-CoV-2, is where the repertoires were released. The samples were drawn from two sources: the first 160 participants of the ongoing ImmuneRACE study, and about 1,300 subjects contributed by 6 global collaborators. A de-identified subject ID, COVID-19 status, age in years and sex were almost always included in the sample metadata. HLA class I and class II types, where available, came from metadata supplied by the sample provider rather than from assay-based typing.

One collaborating source in Seattle enrolled patients while the patients were actively infected and followed the patients over time throughout the course of disease. Each collaborating institution followed its own protocols to collect whole blood in K2EDTA tubes. For TCRbeta analysis, collaborator samples were shipped as frozen whole blood, as isolated PBMCs, or as DNA extracted from either sample type. With regard to this clone: The specificity of this receptor is unknown. Base qualities are missing; no much larger clone stands one base away.

Results the study describes overall, beyond this receptor: How much clinical and demographic metadata was included differed by source and by participant, and the metadata was provided uncurated.

Compared with germline, V lacks 3 bases and J lacks 0 bases; bases without a gene match: 3. Taken from the germline V gene, the CDR1 and CDR2 loops are LGHNA and YSLEER. The CDR3 goes from the cysteine to the phenylalanine over 15 residues. The CDR3 DNA has 45 bases and is translated from base 1. TCRbeta CDR3 regions were amplified from genomic DNA using the immunoSEQ Assay, a bias-controlled multiplex PCR. As for how the authors treated the data: The number of nucleated cells in each sample was estimated by amplification of reference gene primers within the assay. Sequence reads were collapsed and filtered to measure the absolute abundance of every unique TCRbeta CDR3 rearrangement. For each sample, productive Simpson clonality was calculated as the square root of Simpson's diversity index over productive rearrangements. Not all clones reach the TCRdb copy of this immuneACCESS table, which keeps in-frame sequences only. Checked studies attribute under half of the gap to unresolved V genes and leave the rest unexplained. V, J and clone size are those of that table, while D and trimming were read from the DNA. The sample data list approximately 300,000 clones, and 85% to 90% of these were observed just once. Around 0.93% of the sample is in the top ten clones.

The sequence joins TRBV4-3 to TRBJ2-7, with 9 central nucleotides matching TRBD1. This clonotype was obtained from a middle-aged woman with COVID-19, enrolled during active disease. The sequenced sample was peripheral blood. The CDR3 protein sequence reads: CASSQMTGGSYEQYF. The DNA sequence reads TGCGCCAGCAGCCAGATGACAGGGGGCTCCTACGAGCAGTACTTC.